This record looks at one TCR beta chain sequence and its context. What it recognizes is unknown. This sample was taken from a study of early T cells in non-severe SARS-CoV-2 infection. Study information: Sequencing input comprised bulk RNA from unsorted whole blood; chain pairing was not available.

Whole-study findings and limits: Database matching using VDJdb favored anti-spike CD8 responses, with private and CD4 specificities left missing.

Unique molecular identifiers were affixed to single, distinct cDNA molecules. TCRdb redid the calling of the 5' RACE reads with MiXCR, one entry per CDR3 protein. The sample includes 95,000 to 150,000 distinct CDR3 sequences, around 14% of them seen just once. V gave up 0 bases and J gave up 2 bases; unmatched junction bases: 4. CDR3 length: 15 residues. Per germline, CDR1 DFQATT and CDR2 SNEGSKA (reference sequence). This chain connects TRBV20-1 to TRBJ2-7; 10 nucleotides line up with TRBD2. The source is an adult who was a healthcare worker with PCR-confirmed SARS-CoV-2 infection or an uninfected control (not recorded which). The sample comprised whole blood. In nucleotides, the CDR3 is TGCAGTGCTAGAGATTGGCTAGCGGGGGCCTACGAGCAGTACTTC. The encoded protein is CSARDWLAGAYEQYF.